This TCR beta chain was captured in a study of T cell responses to AZD1222 COVID-19 vaccine. Clones were sequenced by immunoSEQ multiplex PCR, and TCRdb holds only the in-frame ones, with some missing. The sample consists of some 100,000 clones, roughly nine tenths of them appearing once. This CDR3 region has 11 residues. CDR1 and CDR2 (germline): MDHEN, SYDVKM. V gave up 4 bases and J gave up 4 bases, with 4 bases separating them. The rearrangement joins TRBV28 to TRBJ1-2; no definite D call. The material was peripheral blood, obtained on day 0 of AZD1222 vaccination. This clonotype was obtained from an adult in good health. The CDR3 here is CASSSGYGYTF. CDR3 in DNA: TGTGCCAGCAGTTCAGGCTATGGCTACACCTTC.